A selection of T cell receptor beta chains follows, all from one sample in a study of Graves' ophthalmopathy and Graves' hyperthyroidism. MiXCR, run by TCRdb on the multiplex PCR reads, gives a single entry per CDR3 protein. The top ten clones hold roughly an eighth of a sample with under 350,000 distinct CDR3 sequences, 17% of them seen once. The sample consisted of peripheral blood. The receptors here all came from an adult man with Graves' ophthalmopathy. Each CDR3 is given with its conserved first and last residue.

V: TRBV28; J: TRBJ1-5; CDR3: CASSLIGSSNQPQHF
V: TRBV7-2; J: TRBJ2-7; CDR3: CASSSTSGAYEQYF
V: TRBV2; J: TRBJ1-1; CDR3: CASSDGNRGNTEAFF
V: TRBV7-8; J: TRBJ1-3; CDR3: CASSLAGTGMNTIYF
V: TRBV12-3/TRBV12-4; J: TRBJ2-7; CDR3: CVSRTMISYEQYF
V: TRBV6-2/TRBV6-3; J: TRBJ2-2; CDR3: CASGYNGLAGLFTGELFF
V: TRBV18; J: TRBJ2-2; CDR3: CASSPKEAGELFF
V: TRBV19; J: TRBJ1-1; CDR3: CASRLWRTGVNTEAFF
V: TRBV6-2/TRBV6-3; J: TRBJ2-5; CDR3: CASSHTGGVETQYF
V: TRBV29-1; J: TRBJ1-1; CDR3: CSVLTRGGRNTEAFF
V: TRBV28; J: TRBJ2-7; CDR3: CASSLLGVGGLSYEQYF
V: TRBV6-1; J: TRBJ1-5; CDR3: CASSESIGIGNQPQHF
V: TRBV28; J: TRBJ1-1; CDR3: CASSLGSGGAFF
V: TRBV6-1; J: TRBJ2-7; CDR3: CASSVAESSYEQYF
V: TRBV6-2/TRBV6-3; J: TRBJ2-7; CDR3: CASSYHIAGGYEQYF